This record concerns one T cell receptor beta chain sequence. The data were obtained in a study of blood T cell repertoires in COVID-19. As for the study in general: Samples came from the United States, Italy and Spain, spanning acute and convalescent COVID-19.

In the source study's methods: Estimation of nucleated cell counts relied on the amplification of reference gene primers. Clones were read by immunoSEQ multiplex PCR, and TCRdb kept only the in-frame ones, dropping some. V and J calls and clone size are copied from that table; D and trimming were computed from the DNA. Counted here are 50,000 to 85,000 clones, approximately 79% occurring once; the ten biggest clones make up 6.6%. The V gene lost 5 bases and the J gene lost 6 bases, with 19 bases spanning the gap. CDR3 length equals 15 residues. CDR1 is SEHNR, CDR2 FQNEAQ, per germline (reference sequence).

This chain links TRBV7-9 with TRBJ1-1, with D unclear. This TCR came from a man aged 55 to 70 with acute or convalescent COVID-19. Sequencing was carried out using peripheral blood. DNA of the CDR3: TGTGCCAGCAGCGGCCGGCCCCCCGAGAGGTCTGAAGCTTTCTTT. Encoded protein: CASSGRPPERSEAFF.